The rows below give T cell receptor beta chains drawn from one sample of a study of CD8+ T cells in alopecia areata. Repertoires were generated with immunoSEQ multiplex PCR, while TCRdb's copy carries only in-frame clones and drops some. The sample records roughly 150,000 clones, around half being singletons. The sample here was CD8+ T cells sorted from blood, taken at week 0. These receptors all come from a human donor with alopecia areata. Both conserved end residues are part of each CDR3. For some rows the clone size is stated as once, few or many, or as a class when expanded; others skip it.

clone size	V gene	J gene	CDR3 protein
.	TRBV2	TRBJ2-7	CASSDGYEQYF
once	TRBV9	TRBJ2-3	CASSVSGGVTDTQYF
few	TRBV29-1	TRBJ2-1	CSVELAGYYNEQFF
.	TRBV9	TRBJ2-7	CASSVGLGSSYEQYF
.	TRBV30	TRBJ1-1	CAWTYRGKMNTEAFF
.	TRBV6-5	TRBJ2-4	CASSPKAGGIQYF
.	TRBV29-1	TRBJ1-1	CSVAPSSEAFF
few	TRBV4-3	TRBJ2-2	CASSWDRGTGELFF
.	TRBV29-1	TRBJ2-5	CSVENRGDQYF
.	TRBV19	TRBJ1-1	CASTYTDTEAFF
few	TRBV30	TRBJ2-3	CAWSRGTDTQYF
.	TRBV6-5	TRBJ1-2	CASSYLGPANYGYTF
.	TRBV5-4	TRBJ2-3	CASSLDGYTDTQYF
.	TRBV6-1	TRBJ1-2	CASSESGFWGDGYTF
.	TRBV9	TRBJ1-4	CASSVATADPYEKLFF
.	TRBV29-1	TRBJ2-1	CSALSLGKENEQFF
.	TRBV5-1	TRBJ1-2	CASSLKGQHGYTF
.	TRBV6-5	TRBJ2-7	CASSYSERGYDEQYF
few	TRBV29-1	TRBJ2-1	CSVGSGAEQFF
.	TRBV5-1	TRBJ2-3	CASSLEGTVTDTQYF
once	TRBV10-3	TRBJ1-4	CAISEFNYRLNEKLFF
.	TRBV4-3	TRBJ2-7	CASSQEYRGHEQYF
few	TRBV30	TRBJ2-7	CAWRGSDLYEQYF
few	TRBV29-1	TRBJ1-2	CSVETVAAGGYTF
.	TRBV30	TRBJ2-1	CAWSRQGGAGDEQFF
.	TRBV30	TRBJ2-1	CAWTTGSYNEQFF
few	TRBV7-2	TRBJ1-1	CASRQGNTEAFF
.	TRBV28	TRBJ1-5	CASRTGRQPQHF
.	TRBV6-5	TRBJ1-5	CASSQTGGNQPQHF
few	TRBV4-3	TRBJ2-3	CASSHPGSGGARDTQYF
.	TRBV13	TRBJ2-7	CASSLRGGLDEQYF
once	TRBV29-1	TRBJ2-2	CSVMTAGELFF
.	TRBV30	TRBJ2-7	CAWTMQGLGEQYF
.	TRBV23-1	TRBJ2-5	CASSQDTGVRETQYF
.	TRBV4-3	TRBJ1-5	CASSRLLDRDQPQHF
.	TRBV4-3	TRBJ2-5	CASSQDTGARETQYF
few	TRBV4-1	TRBJ2-1	CASSQVSSGGAMTGEQFF
.	TRBV7-9	TRBJ2-5	CASSLSATKQETQYF
.	TRBV30	TRBJ2-5	CAWSVLVGFETQYF
.	TRBV27	TRBJ1-5	CASSLGVVGNQPQHF
few	TRBV7-9	TRBJ2-3	CASSSPEAGSTDTQYF
.	TRBV4-1	TRBJ1-5	CASSQGGGTVNQPQHF
.	TRBV5-4	TRBJ2-7	CASSGWGGDTYEQYF
.	TRBV7-8	TRBJ1-1	CASSETSMNTEAFF
.	TRBV5-6	TRBJ1-2	CASSSDHGYTF
.	TRBV7-9	TRBJ2-3	CASSLAGGTDTQYF
.	TRBV18	TRBJ2-7	CASSPGGYEQYF
.	TRBV28	TRBJ2-5	CASSSARQGASEETQYF
.	TRBV4-1	TRBJ1-5	CASSQVETDINQPQHF
.	TRBV7-9	TRBJ1-1	CASSLMGTEAFF
once	TRBV30	TRBJ2-1	CAWSEPRDEQFF
.	TRBV9	TRBJ2-3	CASSVGERGGTDTQYF
.	TRBV5-6	TRBJ2-7	CASSLVGDSYEQYF